The present TCR beta chain was sequenced within a study of T cells in Graves' hyperthyroidism and ophthalmopathy. Broader study findings: Ophthalmopathy and stable hyperthyroidism were told apart by a 13 V-J model. The model made its ophthalmopathy prediction, and onset followed a median approximately six months later.

Diagnostic decisions used clinical symptoms, serum thyroxine and TRAb, thyroid ultrasound and orbital computed tomography. Deletions cut 3 bases from V and 1 base from J, with 5 bases between. The V gene's germline CDR1 is SGDLS and CDR2 YYNGEE. The CDR3 consists of 14 residues. This clonotype has just a few counts. Its target is not known. Researchers took RNA transcripts and amplified the TCR beta CDR3 regions from them. The HTBI primer set was used in a first-round RT-PCR of the TCR CDR3. TCRdb re-analysed the multiplex PCR reads in MiXCR, keeping a single row per CDR3 protein. The sample yields around 540,000 distinct CDR3 sequences, 35% to 55% seen once.

V is TRBV9 and J is TRBJ1-6; D is unclear. Specimen: peripheral blood or thyroid tissue (not recorded which). The receptor's source is a woman in her late teens or twenties with Graves' hyperthyroidism. CDR3 amino acids: CASSGTSYNSPLHF. In DNA form, the CDR3 reads TGTGCCAGCAGCGGGACTTCCTATAATTCACCCCTCCACTTT.